This T cell receptor (beta chain) was identified in a study of shared clonotypes between healthy human individuals. Overall study findings and caveats: Naive subsets generally had larger estimated richness than memory subsets. Exclusively blood specimens were collected; tissue repertoires likely differ. Of the naive CD4 clonotypes, 4% to 5% were shared across a few donors.

With respect to this clone: Its antigen remains unidentified.

The repertoire was sequenced with immunoSEQ multiplex PCR; TCRdb's copy has only in-frame clones and lacks some. The top ten clones hold 0.1% to 0.15% of a sample with more than 2 million clones, around 95% of them seen once. Donors were healthy HIV-negative adults without recently reported acute infections or vaccinations. CDR1 is MDHEN and CDR2 is SYDVKM in the germline V gene. This CDR3 comprises 12 residues. Between the trimmed V and J ends, which lost 4 bases and 2 bases, there was a span of 6 bases. This TCR was recovered from a man younger than 35 in good health. The chain employs TRBV28 and TRBJ2-7; no clear D gene. Material for sequencing was naive CD4+ T cells sorted from blood. Subset of the sample: CD45RA+ positively selected. The CDR3 DNA sequence: TGTGCCAGCAGTTCAGAGCCCTACGAGCAGTACTTC. Residues: CASSSEPYEQYF. Complete variable domain (other parts from reference TRBV28 and TRBJ2-7): DVKVTQSSRYLVKRTGEKVFLECVQDMDHENMFWYRQDPGLGLRLIYFSYDVKMKEKGDIPEGYSVSREKKERFSLILESASTNQTSMYLCASSSEPYEQYFGPGTRLTVT.